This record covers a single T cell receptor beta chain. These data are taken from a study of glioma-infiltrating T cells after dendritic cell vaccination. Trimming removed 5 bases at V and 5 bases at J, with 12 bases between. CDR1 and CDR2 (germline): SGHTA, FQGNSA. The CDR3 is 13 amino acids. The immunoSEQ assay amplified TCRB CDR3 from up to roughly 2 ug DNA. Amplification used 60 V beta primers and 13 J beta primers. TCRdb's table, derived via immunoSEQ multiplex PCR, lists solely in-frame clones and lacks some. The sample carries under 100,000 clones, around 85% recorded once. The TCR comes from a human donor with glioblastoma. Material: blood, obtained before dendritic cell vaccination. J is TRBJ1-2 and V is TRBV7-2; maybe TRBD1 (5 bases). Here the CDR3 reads CASSEQAQYGYTF. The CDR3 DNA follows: TGTGCCAGCAGCGAACAGGCACAATATGGCTACACCTTC.